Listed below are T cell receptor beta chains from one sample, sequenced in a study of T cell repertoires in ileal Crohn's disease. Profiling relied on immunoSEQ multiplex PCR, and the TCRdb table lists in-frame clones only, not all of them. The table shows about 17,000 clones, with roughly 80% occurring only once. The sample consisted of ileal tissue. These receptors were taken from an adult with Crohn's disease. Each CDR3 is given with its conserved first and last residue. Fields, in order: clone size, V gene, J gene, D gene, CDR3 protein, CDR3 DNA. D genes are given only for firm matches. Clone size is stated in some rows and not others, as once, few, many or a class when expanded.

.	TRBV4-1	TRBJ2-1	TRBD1	CASSQVGGQRYNEQFF	TGCGCCAGCAGCCAAGTAGGGGGACAGCGCTACAATGAGCAGTTCTTC
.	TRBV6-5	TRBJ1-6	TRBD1	CASSYAPGTVNSPLHF	TGTGCCAGCAGTTACGCCCCCGGGACAGTAAATTCACCCCTCCACTTT
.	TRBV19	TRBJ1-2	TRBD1	CASSPRDRAGYGYTF	TGTGCCAGTAGTCCCAGGGACAGGGCCGGCTATGGCTACACCTTC
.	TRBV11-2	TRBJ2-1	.	CAGSTISPRDEQFF	TGTGCCGGCAGCACCATTTCGCCGCGGGATGAGCAGTTCTTC
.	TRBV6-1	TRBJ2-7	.	CASSESRYEQYF	TGTGCCAGCAGTGAATCTCGGTACGAGCAGTACTTC
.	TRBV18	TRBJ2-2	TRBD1	CASSPQGAGTGELFF	TGTGCCAGCTCACCCCAGGGGGCAGGCACCGGGGAGCTGTTTTTT
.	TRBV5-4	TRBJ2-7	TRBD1	CASSYYPGTGDYEQYF	TGTGCCAGCAGCTACTACCCTGGGACAGGGGACTACGAGCAGTACTTC
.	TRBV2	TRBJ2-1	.	CASSLEQGDEQFF	TGTGCCAGCAGTTTGGAGCAGGGTGATGAGCAGTTCTTC
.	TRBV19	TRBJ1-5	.	CASSPWPNQPQHF	TGTGCCAGTAGTCCCTGGCCCAATCAGCCCCAGCATTTT
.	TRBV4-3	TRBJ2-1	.	CASSRGSRRNEQFF	TGCGCCAGCAGCCGAGGGAGTAGGCGGAATGAGCAGTTCTTC
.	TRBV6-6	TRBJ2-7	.	CASSYGRDSSYEQYF	TGTGCCAGCAGTTACGGACGGGATAGCTCCTACGAGCAGTACTTC
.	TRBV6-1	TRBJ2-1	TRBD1	CASSRGQGVGNEQFF	TGTGCCAGCAGTAGAGGACAGGGGGTCGGCAATGAGCAGTTCTTC
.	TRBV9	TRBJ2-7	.	CASSPGYNSYEQYF	TGTGCCAGCAGCCCAGGGTACAATTCCTACGAGCAGTACTTC
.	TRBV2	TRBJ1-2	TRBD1	CALQGQGRNYGYTF	TGTGCCCTCCAAGGACAGGGCCGTAACTATGGCTACACCTTC
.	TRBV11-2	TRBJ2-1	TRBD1	CASSLAPGQLDNEQFF	TGTGCCAGCAGCTTAGCCCCGGGACAGCTAGACAATGAGCAGTTCTTC
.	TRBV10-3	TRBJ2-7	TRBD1	CAVRGTGAYEQYF	TGTGCCGTGCGCGGGACAGGGGCGTACGAGCAGTACTTC
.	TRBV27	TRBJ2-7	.	CASSWAGTAPYEQYF	TGTGCCAGCAGCTGGGCGGGCACAGCCCCCTACGAGCAGTACTTC
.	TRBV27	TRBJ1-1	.	CASRSGLSASTEAFF	TGTGCCAGCAGGAGCGGACTCTCGGCCAGCACTGAAGCTTTCTTT
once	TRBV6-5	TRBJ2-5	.	CASSRPEETQYF	TGTGCCAGCAGCAGGCCCGAAGAGACCCAGTACTTC
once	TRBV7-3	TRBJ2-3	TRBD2	CASSLNPGGTTDTQYF	TGTGCCAGCAGCTTAAATCCGGGGGGGACCACAGATACGCAGTATTTT
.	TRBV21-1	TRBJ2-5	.	CASSKVPRLGLHF	TGTGCCAGCAGCAAAGTCCCGCGCCTGGGCTTACACTTC
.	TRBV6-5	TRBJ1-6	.	CASSPRRGNSPLHF	TGTGCCAGCAGTCCCCGGCGGGGAAATTCACCCCTCCACTTT
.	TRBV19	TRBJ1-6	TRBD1	CASSMSRQGGGSYNSPLHF	TGTGCCAGTAGTATGAGTCGGCAGGGGGGAGGCTCCTATAATTCACCCCTCCACTTT
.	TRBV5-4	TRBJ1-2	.	CASSLRGGDYGYTF	TGTGCCAGCAGCTTGAGGGGGGGCGACTATGGCTACACCTTC
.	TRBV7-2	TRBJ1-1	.	CASSLDTNTEAFF	TGTGCCAGCAGCTTAGACACGAACACTGAAGCTTTCTTT